This TCR beta chain was captured in a study of shared clonotypes between healthy human individuals. Deep-level running was used for the assay. TCRdb's table, derived via immunoSEQ multiplex PCR, lists solely in-frame clones and lacks some. The sample holds over 2 million clones, about nine tenths seen once. The CDR3 runs to 16 residues. V dropped 0 bases and J dropped 0 bases, with 11 bases sitting between them. CDR1 and CDR2 (germline): GTSNPN, SVGIG (reference sequence). This clonotype originated in a man in his late teens or twenties in good health. Some clones in this sample may be carry-over from other donors' samples. The sequenced sample was naive CD4+ T cells from PBMCs. The subset was: CD45RA+ positively selected. The chain uses TRBV30 and TRBJ1-4; maybe TRBD1 (6 bases). CDR3 in amino acids: CAWSVGGASTNEKLFF. CDR3 DNA: TGTGCCTGGAGTGTGGGGGGCGCCTCAACTAATGAAAAACTGTTTTTT.